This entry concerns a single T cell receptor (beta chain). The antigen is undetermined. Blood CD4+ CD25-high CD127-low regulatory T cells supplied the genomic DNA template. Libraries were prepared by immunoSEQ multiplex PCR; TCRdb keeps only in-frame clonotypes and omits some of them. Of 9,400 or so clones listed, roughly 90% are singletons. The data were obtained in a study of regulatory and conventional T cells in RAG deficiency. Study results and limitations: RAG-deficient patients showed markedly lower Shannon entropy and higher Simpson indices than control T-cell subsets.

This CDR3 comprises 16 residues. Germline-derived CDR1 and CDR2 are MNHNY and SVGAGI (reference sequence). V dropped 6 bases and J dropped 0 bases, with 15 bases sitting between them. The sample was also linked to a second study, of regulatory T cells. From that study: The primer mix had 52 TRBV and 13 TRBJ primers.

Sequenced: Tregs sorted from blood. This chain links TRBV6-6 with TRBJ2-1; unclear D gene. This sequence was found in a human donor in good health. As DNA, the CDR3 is TGTGCCAGCAGAAGTAGCATCGGAAGCTCCTACAATGAGCAGTTCTTC. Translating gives CASRSSIGSSYNEQFF.